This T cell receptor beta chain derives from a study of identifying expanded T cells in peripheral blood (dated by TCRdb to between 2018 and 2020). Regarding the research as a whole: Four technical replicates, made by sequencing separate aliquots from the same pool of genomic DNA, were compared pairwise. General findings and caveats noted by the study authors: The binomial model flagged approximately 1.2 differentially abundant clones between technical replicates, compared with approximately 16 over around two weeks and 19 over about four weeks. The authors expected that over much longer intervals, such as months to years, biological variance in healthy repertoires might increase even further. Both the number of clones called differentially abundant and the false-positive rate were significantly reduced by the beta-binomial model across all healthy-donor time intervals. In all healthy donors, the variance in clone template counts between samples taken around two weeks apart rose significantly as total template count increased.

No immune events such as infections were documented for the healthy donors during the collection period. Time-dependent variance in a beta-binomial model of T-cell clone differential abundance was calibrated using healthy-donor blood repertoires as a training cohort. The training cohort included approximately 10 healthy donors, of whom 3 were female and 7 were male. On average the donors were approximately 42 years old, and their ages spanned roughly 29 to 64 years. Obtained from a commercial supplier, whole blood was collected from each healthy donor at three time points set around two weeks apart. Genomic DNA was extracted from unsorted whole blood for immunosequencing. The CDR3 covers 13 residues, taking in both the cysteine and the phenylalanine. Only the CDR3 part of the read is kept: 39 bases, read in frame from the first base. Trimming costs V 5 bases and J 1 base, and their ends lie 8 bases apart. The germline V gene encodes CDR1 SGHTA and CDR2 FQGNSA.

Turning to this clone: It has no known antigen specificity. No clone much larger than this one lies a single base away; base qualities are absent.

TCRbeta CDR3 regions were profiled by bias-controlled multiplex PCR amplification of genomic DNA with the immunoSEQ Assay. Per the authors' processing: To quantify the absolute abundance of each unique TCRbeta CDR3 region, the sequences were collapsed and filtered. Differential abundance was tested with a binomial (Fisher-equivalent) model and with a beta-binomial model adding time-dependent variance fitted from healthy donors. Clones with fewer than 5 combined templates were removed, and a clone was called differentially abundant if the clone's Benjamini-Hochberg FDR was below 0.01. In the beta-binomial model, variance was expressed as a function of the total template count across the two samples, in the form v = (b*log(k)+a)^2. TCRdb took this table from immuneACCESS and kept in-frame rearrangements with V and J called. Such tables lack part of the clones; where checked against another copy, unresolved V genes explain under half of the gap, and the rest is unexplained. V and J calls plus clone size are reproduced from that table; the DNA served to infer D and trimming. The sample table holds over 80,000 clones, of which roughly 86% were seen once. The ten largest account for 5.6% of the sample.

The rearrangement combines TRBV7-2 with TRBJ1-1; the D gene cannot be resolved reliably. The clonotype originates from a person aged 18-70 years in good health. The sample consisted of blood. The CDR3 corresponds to CASSLVWNTEAFF. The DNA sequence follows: TGTGCCAGCAGCCTCGTTTGGAACACTGAAGCTTTCTTT.